This T cell receptor beta chain was sequenced during a study of blood T cell repertoires in COVID-19. On the study more broadly: Samples representing acute and convalescent COVID-19 were sourced from the United States, Italy and Spain. In each case, the material was cDNA or gDNA derived from T cells, B-cell-depleted T cells, or PBMCs.

CDR1 LNHNV and CDR2 YYDKDF come from the germline V gene (reference sequence). V trimming: 6 bases; J trimming: 9 bases; junction bases outside the gene matches: 17. CDR3 length: 16 residues. The repertoire was sequenced with immunoSEQ multiplex PCR; TCRdb's copy has only in-frame clones and lacks some. The table lists around 270,000 clones, around nine tenths of them singletons. Seattle enrolled patients during active infection and tracked them longitudinally. The chain joins TRBV15 to TRBJ2-1, with 7 nucleotides matching TRBD1. The receptor was isolated from a woman aged 55-75 years with COVID-19, enrolled during active disease. Sequencing was done on a sample of peripheral blood. Here the CDR3 reads CATRDDYRRTGGEQFF. The DNA for the CDR3 is TGTGCCACCAGAGACGACTACCGGCGGACAGGAGGTGAGCAGTTCTTC. The full variable domain, its missing parts supplied by reference TRBV15 and TRBJ2-1, is DAMVIQNPRYQVTQFGKPVTLSCSQTLNHNVMYWYQQKSSQAPKLLFHYYDKDFNNEADTPDNFQSRRPNTSFCFLDIRSPGLGDTAMYLCATRDDYRRTGGEQFFGPGTRLTVL.